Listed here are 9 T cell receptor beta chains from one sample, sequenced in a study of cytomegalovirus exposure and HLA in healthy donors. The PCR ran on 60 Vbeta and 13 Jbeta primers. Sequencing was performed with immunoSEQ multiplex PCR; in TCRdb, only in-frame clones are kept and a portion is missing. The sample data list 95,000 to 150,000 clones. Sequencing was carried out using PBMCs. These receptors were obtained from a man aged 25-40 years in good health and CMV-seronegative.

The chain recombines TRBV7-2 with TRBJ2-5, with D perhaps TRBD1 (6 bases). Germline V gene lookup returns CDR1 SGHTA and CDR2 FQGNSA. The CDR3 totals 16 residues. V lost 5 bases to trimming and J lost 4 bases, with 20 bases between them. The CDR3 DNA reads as TGTGCCAGCAGCCTTAATCGAGGGGGAAAACCAGAGACCCAGTACTTC. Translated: CASSLNRGGKPETQYF.

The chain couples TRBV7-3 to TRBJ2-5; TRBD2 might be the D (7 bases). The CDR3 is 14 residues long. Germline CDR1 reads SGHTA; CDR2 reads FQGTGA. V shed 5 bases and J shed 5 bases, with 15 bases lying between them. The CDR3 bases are TGTGCCAGCAGCCCTGGTGGGGGGGCGGAGACCCAGTACTTC. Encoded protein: CASSPGGGAETQYF.

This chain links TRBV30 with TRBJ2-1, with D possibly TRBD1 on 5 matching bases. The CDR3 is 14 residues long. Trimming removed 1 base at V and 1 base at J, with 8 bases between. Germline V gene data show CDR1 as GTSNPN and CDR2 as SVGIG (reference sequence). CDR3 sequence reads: CAWSEGVSYNEQFF. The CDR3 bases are TGTGCCTGGAGTGAAGGGGTGTCCTACAATGAGCAGTTCTTC.

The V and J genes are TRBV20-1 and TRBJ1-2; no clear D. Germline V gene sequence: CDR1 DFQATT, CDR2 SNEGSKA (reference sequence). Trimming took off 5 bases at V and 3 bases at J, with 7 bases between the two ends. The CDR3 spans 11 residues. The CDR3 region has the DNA TGCAGTGCTTCGTCCCACTATGGCTACACCTTC. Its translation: CSASSHYGYTF.

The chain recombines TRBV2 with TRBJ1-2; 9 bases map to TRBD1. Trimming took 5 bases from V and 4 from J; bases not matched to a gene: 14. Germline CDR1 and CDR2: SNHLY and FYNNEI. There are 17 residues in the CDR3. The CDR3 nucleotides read TGTGCCAGCAGTCGCCAGGACAGGGGATCGTTCTTCTATGGCTACACCTTC. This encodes CASSRQDRGSFFYGYTF. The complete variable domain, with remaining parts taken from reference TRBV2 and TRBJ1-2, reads EPEVTQTPSHQVTQMGQEVILRCVPISNHLYFYWYRQILGQKVEFLVSFYNNEISEKSEIFDDQFSVERPDGSNFTLKIRSTKLEDSAMYFCASSRQDRGSFFYGYTFGSGTRLTVV.

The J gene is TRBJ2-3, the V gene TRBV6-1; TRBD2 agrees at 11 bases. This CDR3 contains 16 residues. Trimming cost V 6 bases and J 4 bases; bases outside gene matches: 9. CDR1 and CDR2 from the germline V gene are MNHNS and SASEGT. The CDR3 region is CASSEPLAGGSDTQYF. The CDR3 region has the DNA TGTGCCAGCAGCGAACCGCTAGCGGGAGGATCAGATACGCAGTATTTT.

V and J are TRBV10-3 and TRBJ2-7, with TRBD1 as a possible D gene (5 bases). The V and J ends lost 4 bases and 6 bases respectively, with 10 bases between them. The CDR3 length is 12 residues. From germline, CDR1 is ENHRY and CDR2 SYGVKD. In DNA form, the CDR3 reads TGTGCCATCAGTGGACAGCCTGGCGAGCAGTACTTC. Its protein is CAISGQPGEQYF.

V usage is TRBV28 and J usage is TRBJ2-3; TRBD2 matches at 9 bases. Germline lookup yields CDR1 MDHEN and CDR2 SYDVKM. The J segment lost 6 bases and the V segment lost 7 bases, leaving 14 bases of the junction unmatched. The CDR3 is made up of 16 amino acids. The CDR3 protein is CASTLGVAGAYDTQYF. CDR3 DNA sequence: TGTGCCAGCACTCTGGGAGTAGCGGGAGCTTATGATACGCAGTATTTT.

CDR3 nucleotides: TGTGCCAGCAGTTCCCCCTCGTCTGAAGCTTTCTTT. Translated: CASSSPSSEAFF. The chain joins TRBV28 to TRBJ1-1; no definite D call. The ends were cut back, 4 bases at V and 6 bases at J, with 9 bases in the middle. The length of the CDR3 is 12 residues. The germline gives CDR1 MDHEN, CDR2 SYDVKM. The full variable domain, its missing parts supplied by reference TRBV28 and TRBJ1-1, is DVKVTQSSRYLVKRTGEKVFLECVQDMDHENMFWYRQDPGLGLRLIYFSYDVKMKEKGDIPEGYSVSREKKERFSLILESASTNQTSMYLCASSSPSSEAFFGQGTRLTVV.